This is a list of T cell receptor beta chains from one sample in a study of cytomegalovirus exposure and HLA in healthy donors. Produced via immunoSEQ multiplex PCR; TCRdb's table is partial and in-frame only. Found here are some 120,000 clones; the top ten clones hold more than 3%. Sequencing input: PBMCs. Every receptor here comes from a young man in good health and CMV-seronegative. Both conserved end residues are part of each CDR3. A D gene is named only where the DNA matches it firmly.

J: TRBJ2-7
D: NA
V: TRBV7-2
DNA: TGTGCCAGCAGCGGAATGGGGGGGGCGGGCTACGAGCAGTACTTC
CDR3: CASSGMGGAGYEQYF

J: TRBJ2-7
D: NA
V: TRBV6-5
DNA: TGTGCCAGCAGAACAGGAGGGGACCACGAGCAGTACTTC
CDR3: CASRTGGDHEQYF

J: TRBJ2-1
D: NA
V: TRBV7-3
DNA: TGTGCCAGCAGCCCTAGGGCGGGCGGTGAGCAGTTCTTC
CDR3: CASSPRAGGEQFF

J: TRBJ1-5
D: NA
V: TRBV30
DNA: TGTGCCCGGTGGACTAATCAGCCCCAGCATTTT
CDR3: CARWTNQPQHF

J: TRBJ2-7
D: TRBD2
V: TRBV7-8
DNA: TGTGCCAGCAGCAAAGGGACTAGCGCTACCTACGAGCAGTACTTC
CDR3: CASSKGTSATYEQYF

J: TRBJ1-2
D: NA
V: TRBV7-3
DNA: TGTGCCAGCAGCTTATCGTCAGGGGCAAACTATGGCTACACCTTC
CDR3: CASSLSSGANYGYTF

J: TRBJ1-1
D: TRBD1
V: TRBV7-6
DNA: TGTGCCAGCAGCTTATTAGTCGGGACAGGGGGGCTCCCTGAAGCTTTCTTT
CDR3: CASSLLVGTGGLPEAFF

J: TRBJ2-1
D: TRBD1
V: TRBV7-9
DNA: TGTGCCAGCAGCTGGGCCGGGACAGGGGGAAATGAGCAGTTCTTC
CDR3: CASSWAGTGGNEQFF

J: TRBJ2-2
D: NA
V: TRBV7-9
DNA: TGTGCCAGCAGCTTAGTACAGGGAACCGGGGAGCTGTTTTTT
CDR3: CASSLVQGTGELFF

J: TRBJ2-7
D: NA
V: TRBV4-1
DNA: TGCGCCAGCAGCCAAGATGTATTTCCCTACGAGCAGTACTTC
CDR3: CASSQDVFPYEQYF

J: TRBJ1-2
D: NA
V: TRBV2
DNA: TGTGCCAGCAGTTTCGAACTAAGGAGGGGCTACACCTTC
CDR3: CASSFELRRGYTF

J: TRBJ1-2
D: NA
V: TRBV2
DNA: TGTGCCAGCACCTCGCTCGGCGGCTTCTATGGCTACACCTTC
CDR3: CASTSLGGFYGYTF

J: TRBJ1-2
D: TRBD1
V: TRBV15
DNA: TGTGCCACCAGCAGCTCCTTTGCAGGGGGCTACTATGGCTACACCTTC
CDR3: CATSSSFAGGYYGYTF

J: TRBJ2-2
D: TRBD1
V: TRBV5-1
DNA: TGCGCCAGCAGCTTGGGTACAGGGGTGACGGGGGAGCTGTTTTTT
CDR3: CASSLGTGVTGELFF

J: TRBJ1-2
D: TRBD1
V: TRBV6-1
DNA: TGTGCCAGCAAGCTACAGGGGGTCTATGGCTACACCTTC
CDR3: CASKLQGVYGYTF

J: TRBJ1-1
D: TRBD1
V: TRBV9
DNA: TGTGCCAGCAGCCTGGAGGGTTCCAGGGGGCTGGACACTGAAGCTTTCTTT
CDR3: CASSLEGSRGLDTEAFF

J: TRBJ1-4
D: TRBD1
V: TRBV7-8
DNA: TGTGCCAGCAGCACCAGACAGGGGGCAACTAATGAAAAACTGTTTTTT
CDR3: CASSTRQGATNEKLFF

J: TRBJ2-3
D: NA
V: TRBV5-1
DNA: TGCGCCAGCAGCGGGACTAGCACAGATACGCAGTATTTT
CDR3: CASSGTSTDTQYF

J: TRBJ2-1
D: NA
V: TRBV5-1
DNA: TGCGCCAGCAGCTTGCGGGACACCTACAATGAGCAGTTCTTC
CDR3: CASSLRDTYNEQFF

J: TRBJ1-2
D: NA
V: TRBV5-5
DNA: TGTGCCAGCAGTAGTCAGGCACACTCTAACTATGGCTACACCTTC
CDR3: CASSSQAHSNYGYTF

J: TRBJ1-6
D: NA
V: TRBV11-2
DNA: TGTGCCAGCAGCTTAATAACAGGGTTAGGTTCACCCCTCCACTTT
CDR3: CASSLITGLGSPLHF

J: TRBJ1-1
D: TRBD1
V: TRBV7-9
DNA: TGTGCCAGCAGCTTAGAAGCGGGGACAGGGCCCCCTGAAGCTTTCTTT
CDR3: CASSLEAGTGPPEAFF

J: TRBJ2-2
D: NA
V: TRBV5-1
DNA: TGCGCCAGCAGCTTGGGAGACAGAAACACCGGGGAGCTGTTTTTT
CDR3: CASSLGDRNTGELFF

J: TRBJ1-1
D: NA
V: TRBV29-1
DNA: TGCAGCGTTCTGCTCCAGGCGGGGGCCACTGAAGCTTTCTTT
CDR3: CSVLLQAGATEAFF

J: TRBJ1-1
D: NA
V: TRBV5-6
DNA: TGTGCCAGCAGCAACTTTGCGGCTGAAGCTTTCTTT
CDR3: CASSNFAAEAFF

J: TRBJ2-7
D: NA
V: TRBV25-1
DNA: TGTGCCAGCAGTCAGGGTATAAGCTCCTACGAGCAGTACTTC
CDR3: CASSQGISSYEQYF

J: TRBJ1-1
D: NA
V: TRBV18
DNA: TGTGCCAGCTCACCGGGGGGGAACACTGAAGCTTTCTTT
CDR3: CASSPGGNTEAFF

J: TRBJ2-7
D: TRBD1
V: TRBV27
DNA: TGTGCCAGCAGTTTATCCATCGCGACAGGGCCAGACGAGCAGTACTTC
CDR3: CASSLSIATGPDEQYF

J: TRBJ2-7
D: NA
V: TRBV5-1
DNA: TGCGCCAGCAGCCATGGTTTGAAGCGGGCCCCCTACGAGCAGTACTTC
CDR3: CASSHGLKRAPYEQYF

J: TRBJ1-2
D: NA
V: TRBV14
DNA: TGTGCCAGCAGCCCGACAGGTACTCTAGGCTACACCTTC
CDR3: CASSPTGTLGYTF

J: TRBJ2-7
D: NA
V: TRBV5-1
DNA: TGCGCCAGCAGCTTAACACGGGGAGCCTACGAGCAGTACTTC
CDR3: CASSLTRGAYEQYF

J: TRBJ1-1
D: NA
V: TRBV6-5
DNA: TGTGCCAGCAGTTACAGCGCCCCGAACACTGAAGCTTTCTTT
CDR3: CASSYSAPNTEAFF

J: TRBJ2-5
D: NA
V: TRBV5-6
DNA: TGTGCCAGCAGCCAGAACCAAGAGACCCAGTACTTC
CDR3: CASSQNQETQYF

J: TRBJ2-1
D: TRBD1
V: TRBV2
DNA: TGTGCCAGCGCTTGGATAACAGGGGATCATGAGCAGTTCTTC
CDR3: CASAWITGDHEQFF

J: TRBJ2-3
D: NA
V: TRBV29-1
DNA: TGCAGCGTTGATTCGGCAGATACGCAGTATTTT
CDR3: CSVDSADTQYF

J: TRBJ2-1
D: TRBD1
V: TRBV6-1
DNA: TGTGCCACGACTCCGGGACAGGAGTACAATGAGCAGTTCTTC
CDR3: CATTPGQEYNEQFF

J: TRBJ1-1
D: NA
V: TRBV18
DNA: TGTGCCAGCTCACCCCCGGGGAGGGGGACTGAAGCTTTCTTT
CDR3: CASSPPGRGTEAFF

J: TRBJ2-1
D: TRBD2
V: TRBV6-1
DNA: TGTGCCAGCAGGCCTGAGAGCGGGAACCACAATGAGCAGTTCTTC
CDR3: CASRPESGNHNEQFF

J: TRBJ1-2
D: TRBD1
V: TRBV7-9
DNA: TGTGCCAGCAGCCCTAGGGGGACAGTCGATGGCTACACCTTC
CDR3: CASSPRGTVDGYTF

J: TRBJ1-5
D: TRBD1
V: TRBV5-5
DNA: TGTGCCAGCAGCTTTACAGGGGATCAGCCCCAGCATTTT
CDR3: CASSFTGDQPQHF

J: TRBJ1-1
D: TRBD1
V: TRBV19
DNA: TGTGCCACGTACAGGGGACTTGGCACTGAAGCTTTCTTT
CDR3: CATYRGLGTEAFF

J: TRBJ1-2
D: TRBD1
V: TRBV19
DNA: TGTGCCAGTAGTATGGGGGTATTGGACAGGGGTTTCGGCTACACCTTC
CDR3: CASSMGVLDRGFGYTF

J: TRBJ1-2
D: NA
V: TRBV30
DNA: TGTGCCTGGACTCGGGGACTACTAAATGGCTACACCTTC
CDR3: CAWTRGLLNGYTF

J: TRBJ2-7
D: TRBD1
V: TRBV7-2
DNA: TGTGCCAGCAGCCTGGGACAGAACCAGTACTTC
CDR3: CASSLGQNQYF

J: TRBJ2-7
D: NA
V: TRBV6-6
DNA: TGTGCCAGCAGTTACCTGACAGGACCGAGCTCCTACGAGCAGTACTTC
CDR3: CASSYLTGPSSYEQYF

J: TRBJ2-1
D: NA
V: TRBV9
DNA: TGTGCCAGCAGCGAAGGGGACTACAATGAGCAGTTCTTC
CDR3: CASSEGDYNEQFF

J: TRBJ1-6
D: NA
V: TRBV10-3
DNA: TGTGCCATCAGTGAGTCGGGCAGCTCCTATAATTCACCCCTCCACTTT
CDR3: CAISESGSSYNSPLHF

J: TRBJ1-5
D: NA
V: TRBV19
DNA: TGTGCCAGTAGTATAGGGGGGGGTCAGCCCCAGCATTTT
CDR3: CASSIGGGQPQHF

J: TRBJ1-5
D: NA
V: TRBV5-5
DNA: TGTGCCAGCAGCTCACAGGGCTATAGCAATCAGCCCCAGCATTTC
CDR3: CASSSQGYSNQPQHF

J: TRBJ2-1
D: TRBD1
V: TRBV11-2
DNA: TGTGCCAGCAGCTTATATCAGGGGGCCTACAATGAGCAGTTCTTC
CDR3: CASSLYQGAYNEQFF

J: TRBJ1-2
D: NA
V: TRBV5-8
DNA: TGTGGAGGGGAGGATCTCTATGGCTACACCTTC
CDR3: CGGEDLYGYTF

J: TRBJ2-7
D: NA
V: TRBV7-8
DNA: TGTGCCAGCAGCTTAAAGAGGGGCGCGGGGACCCACTCCTACGAGCAGTACTTC
CDR3: CASSLKRGAGTHSYEQYF